This T cell receptor beta chain was observed in a study of response to subunit inactivated influenza vaccine. Whole-study results and caveats: Researchers suggested that each seasonal influenza vaccination recruits few new T cells.

From the RT-PCR reads, TCRdb called clonotypes with MiXCR, one entry per CDR3 protein. The sample yields 530,000 or so distinct CDR3 sequences, 25% seen once. V was pared by 4 bases and J by 1 base, with 3 bases between. CDR3 length equals 11 residues. Germline V CDR1 and CDR2: SQVTM, ANQGSEA. This clonotype was observed a handful of times. Its antigen is unknown. The V call is TRBV29-1, the J call TRBJ2-3; D gene unclear. This sequence was found in a man aged 45-65 years who received an inactivated influenza vaccine. Here the sequenced sample was CD4+ T cells sorted from PBMCs, taken roughly 5 days after vaccination. CDR3 amino acids: CSVVGTDTQYF. CDR3 sequence (DNA): TGCAGCGTTGTCGGCACAGATACGCAGTATTTT.